The 26 T cell receptor beta chains below were found in one sample sequenced in a study of CD8 T cells in ankylosing spondylitis. Via MiXCR, TCRdb re-called the 5' RACE reads, giving one row per CDR3 protein. The sample holds fewer than 550,000 distinct CDR3 sequences; over 4% are singletons and the top ten take around 3.5%. Study-wide points: One TCR beta motif, made up of roughly eight highly homologous variants, appeared characteristic of ankylosing spondylitis blood.

Antigens of these TCRs are unknown. Sequenced: blood, either unsorted or a sorted T cell fraction (not recorded which). The source of these receptors is a male donor with ankylosing spondylitis.

To note about this clonotype: With a much larger clone just one base away, this may be a read error. The rearrangement joins TRBV5-4 to TRBJ2-1; D may be TRBD2 (6 bases). This CDR3 contains 14 residues. V dropped 4 bases and J dropped 8 bases, with 16 bases sitting between them. The germline V gene has CDR1 SGHNT and CDR2 YYREEE (reference sequence). The CDR3 DNA reads TGTGCCAGCAGCCGACCTTCCTCGGGGGATGAGCAGTTCTTC. Translated: CASSRPSSGDEQFF.

This clonotype was picked up many times. CDR3 coding DNA: TGTGCCATCAGGGGAGACAGGGGGGCCTACGAGCAGTACTTC. Protein sequence: CAIRGDRGAYEQYF. The chain couples TRBV10-3 to TRBJ2-7; TRBD1 agrees at 9 bases. Germline V gene sequence: CDR1 ENHRY, CDR2 SYGVKD. This CDR3 is built from 14 residues. The V and J ends lost 6 bases and 2 bases, in that order; junction bases with no gene match: 5.

This clonotype was seen a handful of times. The chain combines TRBV6-1 with TRBJ2-1; D tentatively fits TRBD1 or TRBD2 (6 bases each). V lost 7 bases and J 3 bases, leaving 13 bases between the germline ends. Per germline, CDR1 MNHNS and CDR2 SASEGT. CDR3 length equals 14 residues. The CDR3 sequence is CASTIRGVYNEQFF. The DNA of the CDR3 is TGTGCCAGCACTATAAGGGGGGTCTACAATGAGCAGTTCTTC.

This clonotype was observed at least ten times. The rearrangement joins TRBV29-1 to TRBJ2-7; 9 positions match TRBD1. J lost 6 bases, V lost 3 bases, and 9 bases had no gene match. Germline lookup yields CDR1 SQVTM and CDR2 ANQGSEA. CDR3 length: 14 residues. The CDR3, as DNA: TGCAGCGTTGACCCTACGGGACAGGGAAGCGAGCAGTACTTC. This gives the protein CSVDPTGQGSEQYF.

This clonotype occurred many times. The rearrangement uses TRBV7-8 and TRBJ2-3; 9 positions agree with TRBD2. Trimming removed 2 bases from V and 4 bases from J; junction bases left unmatched: 10. The germline gives CDR1 SGHVS, CDR2 FQNEAQ. This CDR3 comprises 17 residues. CDR3 loop: CASSLFRSGRSADTQYF. CDR3 DNA sequence: TGTGCCAGCAGCTTATTTCGCAGCGGGAGGTCCGCAGATACGCAGTATTTT.

This clonotype was observed at least ten times. V gene TRBV29-1 combines with J gene TRBJ2-7; the D gene could be TRBD1 or TRBD2 (5 bases each). Trimming took 4 bases from V and 2 from J, leaving 9 bases between them. The CDR3 has 12 residues. Germline CDR1 SQVTM, CDR2 ANQGSEA. The CDR3 nucleotides read TGCAGCGTTGCTGGGGGTACCTACGAGCAGTACTTC. Amino acid sequence: CSVAGGTYEQYF.

The genes are TRBV3-1 and TRBJ2-7, with D unclear. The CDR3 totals 14 residues. Germline loops: CDR1 LGHDT, CDR2 YNNKEL (reference sequence). V was shortened by 1 base and J by 0 bases, with 7 bases between the two germline ends. The chain's CDR3 is CASSQVSGSYEQYF. The DNA for the CDR3 is TGTGCCAGCAGCCAAGTTTCTGGCTCCTACGAGCAGTACTTC.

This clonotype was counted a few times. This chain links TRBV6-5 with TRBJ1-1; TRBD1 aligns across 9 bases. After removal of 5 bases from V and 7 bases from J, the junction contained 8 bases not matched to a gene. The CDR3 contains 14 residues. The V gene's germline CDR1 is MNHEY and CDR2 SVGAGI. For the CDR3, the DNA is TGTGCCAGCAGTAACAGGGGGCTGAGGGTTGAAGCTTTCTTT. Its protein product is CASSNRGLRVEAFF.

J is TRBJ1-4 and V is TRBV6-1; a possible D gene is TRBD1 (6 bases). Germline CDR1 is MNHNS and CDR2 is SASEGT. V shed 8 bases and J shed 5 bases, with 15 bases lying between them. The CDR3 sequence is 14 residues long. For the CDR3, the DNA is TGTGCCAGCTTGGGAAGGGGGTCGAATGAAAAACTGTTTTTT. Its protein is CASLGRGSNEKLFF.

This clonotype was observed at least ten times. V gene TRBV27 combines with J gene TRBJ1-6, with 7 bases aligning to TRBD1. Germline V gives CDR1 MNHEY, CDR2 SMNVEV (reference sequence). V was clipped by 5 bases and J by 0 bases; unmatched bases: 7. The CDR3 is made up of 17 amino acids. The CDR3 is CASSPGQISSYNSPLHF. CDR3 coding DNA: TGTGCCAGCAGTCCGGGACAGATAAGCTCCTATAATTCACCCCTCCACTTT.

This clonotype was observed at least ten times. This sequence joins TRBV5-1 and TRBJ1-6; tentatively, D is TRBD1 (5 bases). The germline V gene encodes CDR1 SGHRS and CDR2 YFSETQ. V was shortened by 4 bases and J by 10 bases, with 18 bases between the two germline ends. The CDR3 runs 15 residues. The CDR3 here is CASSISAGLWSPLHF. The CDR3 region has the DNA TGCGCCAGCAGCATCTCGGCAGGGCTCTGGTCACCCCTCCACTTT.

The sample holds many counts of this clonotype. The chain employs TRBV6-2 or TRBV6-3 and TRBJ1-2; 7 nucleotides match TRBD1. CDR3 size: 13 residues. Germline lookup yields CDR1 MNHEY and CDR2 SVGEGT. The J segment lost 8 bases and the V segment lost 4 bases, leaving 7 bases of the junction unmatched. The chain's CDR3 is CASSLQGSGGYTF. Here the CDR3 DNA reads TGTGCCAGCAGTTTACAGGGGAGCGGAGGCTACACCTTC.

This clonotype was recorded many times. This chain joins TRBV5-1 and TRBJ2-3; no firm D call. Germline CDR1 reads SGHRS; CDR2 reads YFSETQ. This CDR3 is 13 amino acids long. V was shortened by 1 base and J by 5 bases, with 8 bases between the two germline ends. The CDR3 bases are TGCGCCAGCAGCTTGTATTTTGGAGATACGCAGTATTTT. Its translation: CASSLYFGDTQYF.

V usage is TRBV4-2 and J usage is TRBJ2-7; weak D call: TRBD2 (7 bases). Germline V gene sequence: CDR1 LGHNA, CDR2 YNFKEQ. The CDR3 is 15 amino acids. Trimming cost V 1 base and J 4 bases, with 14 bases left between them. The CDR3 here is CASSQAGGLQYEQYF. The CDR3 nucleotides read TGTGCCAGCAGCCAAGCGGGGGGCTTACAATACGAGCAGTACTTC.

This clonotype has just a few counts. The V and J genes are TRBV20-1 and TRBJ2-1, with D perhaps matching TRBD1 or TRBD2 (6 bases each). The length of the CDR3 is 12 residues. Germline V gene lookup returns CDR1 DFQATT and CDR2 SNEGSKA (reference sequence). Trimming cost V 5 bases and J 8 bases, with 13 bases left between them. CDR3 sequence reads: CSAEEGVDEQFF. The CDR3 region has the DNA TGCAGTGCTGAGGAGGGGGTCGATGAGCAGTTCTTC.

This clonotype came up many times. The rearrangement uses TRBV5-1 and TRBJ1-1; D remains unclear. The V gene's germline CDR1 is SGHRS and CDR2 YFSETQ. The CDR3 covers 14 residues. With 0 bases removed from V and 3 bases from J, the gap between germline ends came to 9 bases. In DNA, the CDR3 is TGCGCCAGCAGCTTGGCTTGGGAGGACACTGAAGCTTTCTTT. Amino acids: CASSLAWEDTEAFF.

This clonotype appeared many times. This chain joins TRBV7-8 and TRBJ2-3; 8 bases line up with TRBD1. Germline CDR1 and CDR2: SGHVS and FQNEAQ. The CDR3 consists of 16 residues. V was clipped by 7 bases and J by 3 bases; unmatched bases: 12. The CDR3 is CASTPRRQGYTDTQYF. The CDR3 DNA reads TGTGCCAGCACCCCCCGGAGACAGGGGTATACAGATACGCAGTATTTT. The variable domain in full, with the rest retrieved from reference TRBV7-8 and TRBJ2-3, is GAGVSQSPRYKVAKRGQDVALRCDPISGHVSLFWYQQALGQGPEFLTYFQNEAQLDKSGLPSDRFFAERPEGSVSTLKIQRTQQEDSAVYLCASTPRRQGYTDTQYFGPGTRLTVL.

This clonotype was seen many times. The rearrangement links TRBV4-1 to TRBJ2-1, with TRBD1 identical over 7 bases. Trimming took 0 bases from V and 0 from J; bases not matched to a gene: 5. The germline V gene encodes CDR1 MGHRA and CDR2 YSYEKL. The CDR3 spans 17 residues. This chain's CDR3 is CASSQEDRHLSYNEQFF. CDR3 coding DNA: TGCGCCAGCAGCCAAGAGGACAGGCACCTCTCCTACAATGAGCAGTTCTTC.

This clonotype was picked up many times. The chain recombines TRBV29-1 with TRBJ1-1, with D possibly matching TRBD1 (5 bases). This CDR3 spans 13 amino acids. Trimming removed 7 bases from V and 0 bases from J, with 12 bases in between. Germline assignment: CDR1 SQVTM and CDR2 ANQGSEA. CDR3 coding DNA: TGCAGCGCCAGACAGCTAATGAACACTGAAGCTTTCTTT. Its translation is CSARQLMNTEAFF.

The chain has TRBV18 and TRBJ2-1; D gene uncertain. The germline V gene encodes CDR1 KGHSH and CDR2 LQKENI. The CDR3 is made up of 14 amino acids. Trimming removed 2 bases at V and 3 bases at J, with 8 bases between. The chain's CDR3 is CASSPETGYNEQFF. Here the CDR3 DNA reads TGTGCCAGCTCACCAGAGACTGGCTACAATGAGCAGTTCTTC.

This clonotype was observed many times. The chain couples TRBV9 to TRBJ2-2; D might be TRBD1 (6 bases). Trimming took 10 bases from V and 2 from J, leaving 12 bases between them. The CDR3 contains 13 residues. Germline V lookup: CDR1 SGDLS, CDR2 YYNGEE. The CDR3 region has the DNA TGTGCCTCCGGGACACCCAACACCGGGGAGCTGTTTTTT. Its protein is CASGTPNTGELFF.

This clonotype was detected ten times or more. The chain joins TRBV5-1 to TRBJ2-7, with D unclear. Trimming took 0 bases from V and 2 from J, leaving 6 bases between them. This CDR3 is built from 13 residues. Germline assignment: CDR1 SGHRS and CDR2 YFSETQ. CDR3 region: CASSLDLAYEQYF. As DNA, the CDR3 is TGCGCCAGCAGCTTGGACCTAGCCTACGAGCAGTACTTC.

This clonotype was recorded at least ten times. The J gene is TRBJ2-2, the V gene TRBV7-2; D tentatively reads TRBD1 or TRBD2 (6 bases each). This CDR3 has 16 amino acids. The ends were cut back, 5 bases at V and 7 bases at J, with 20 bases in the middle. The germline V gene has CDR1 SGHTA and CDR2 FQGNSA. The CDR3 sequence: CASSLQKGGAVGELFF. The CDR3 nucleotides are TGTGCCAGCAGCCTTCAGAAGGGGGGCGCGGTCGGGGAGCTGTTTTTT. Complete variable domain (other parts from reference TRBV7-2 and TRBJ2-2): GAGVSQSPSNKVTEKGKDVELRCDPISGHTALYWYRQSLGQGLEFLIYFQGNSAPDKSGLPSDRFSAERTGGSVSTLTIQRTQQEDSAVYLCASSLQKGGAVGELFFGEGSRLTVL.

In its sample, this clonotype was seen many times. The CDR3 protein is CASSVKPWGRGEQYF. In DNA, the CDR3 is TGTGCCAGCAGCGTAAAACCCTGGGGCAGGGGCGAGCAGTACTTC. The chain is built from TRBV9 and TRBJ2-7, with D possibly matching TRBD1 (6 bases). V was trimmed by 1 base and J by 6 bases, leaving 17 bases between them. The CDR3 is made up of 15 amino acids. Germline CDR1 SGDLS, CDR2 YYNGEE.

This clonotype was counted at least ten times. This chain links TRBV4-1 with TRBJ2-1; 7 bases align to TRBD2. The CDR3 loop spans 18 amino acids. CDR1 MGHRA and CDR2 YSYEKL come from the germline V gene. V lost 2 bases and J lost 3; bases outside the gene matches: 13. This CDR3 reads CASSQRSPGTTNYNEQFF. In DNA form, the CDR3 reads TGCGCCAGCAGCCAACGATCCCCCGGGACTACAAACTACAATGAGCAGTTCTTC.

This clonotype was found many times. This chain's CDR3 is CASSTLRTSRTVEQFF. The CDR3 DNA is TGTGCCAGCAGTACTCTACGGACTAGCCGGACGGTCGAGCAGTTCTTC. The chain carries TRBV6-2 or TRBV6-3 and TRBJ2-1; 8 positions match TRBD2. J gave up 10 bases and V 5 bases, and 16 bases lay outside the gene matches. CDR1 MNHEY and CDR2 SVGEGT come from the germline V gene. This CDR3 region has 16 residues.